This T cell receptor (beta chain) was sequenced in a study of cytomegalovirus exposure and HLA in healthy donors. Here immunoSEQ multiplex PCR was the method, and the copy in TCRdb shows in-frame clones only, minus some. This table has roughly 110,000 clones, about 85% appearing once. General study findings and limits: Per published reports, the classifier diagnosed cytomegalovirus status with high specificity and sensitivity. Investigators reported more than 150 TCR beta chains as tied to cytomegalovirus. A later analysis found first-cohort TCR clusters tended to co-occur in the 110 or so validation repertoires.

The CDR3 totals 13 residues. Germline V gives CDR1 SNHLY, CDR2 FYNNEI. Trimming took 2 bases from V and 4 from J, leaving 8 bases between them. Comment on this clone: The antigen is not known.

V and J are TRBV2 and TRBJ1-2, with TRBD1 as a possible D gene (6 bases). This TCR derives from a woman under 30 in good health and CMV-seropositive. Specimen: PBMCs. In nucleotides, the CDR3 is TGTGCCAGCAGTGAAACAGGGCCCTATGGCTACACCTTC. It is translated as CASSETGPYGYTF.